Ten or more counts support the clone carrying this T cell receptor beta chain. Time point given: persistent/refractory GD, antithyroid drugs over 5 years with positive TRAb. After RNA was extracted from PBMCs, the TCR library was made from it. The sample comes from a study of regulatory T cells in long-lasting Graves disease. This CDR3 has 19 amino acids. With 0 bases clipped from V and 2 bases from J, the junction kept 12 bases outside the gene matches. CDR1 is LNHNV, CDR2 YYDKDF, per germline (reference sequence). To make TCR beta libraries, researchers used iRepertoire HTBI primers and Arm-PCR of CDR3 regions. TCRdb fed the multiplex PCR reads into MiXCR, producing one record per CDR3 protein. The sample has a few hundred thousand distinct CDR3 sequences, approximately 25% seen once.

The clonotype was recovered from a woman in her forties with Graves disease. The specimen comprised peripheral blood mononuclear cells (PBMCs), sampled when the disease was refractory, from a patient treated with antithyroid drugs. V and J are TRBV15 and TRBJ2-5; 10 bases align to TRBD2. The CDR3 DNA sequence: TGTGCCACCAGCAGAGACCTTCTAGCGGGAGAAGTGGGGCAAGAGACCCAGTACTTC. This encodes CATSRDLLAGEVGQETQYF.